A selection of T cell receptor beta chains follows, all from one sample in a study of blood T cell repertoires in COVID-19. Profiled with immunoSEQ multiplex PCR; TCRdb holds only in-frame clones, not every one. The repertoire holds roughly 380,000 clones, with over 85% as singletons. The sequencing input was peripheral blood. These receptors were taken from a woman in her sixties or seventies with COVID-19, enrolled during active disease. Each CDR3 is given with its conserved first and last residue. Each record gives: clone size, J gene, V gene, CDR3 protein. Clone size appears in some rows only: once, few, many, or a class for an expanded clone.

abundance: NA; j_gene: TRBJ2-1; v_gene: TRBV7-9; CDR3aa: CASSSSPQEKQFF
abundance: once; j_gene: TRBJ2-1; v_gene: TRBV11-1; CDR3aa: CASSFSGESYNEQFF
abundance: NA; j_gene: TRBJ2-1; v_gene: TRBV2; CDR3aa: CASAGEGGRYNEQFF
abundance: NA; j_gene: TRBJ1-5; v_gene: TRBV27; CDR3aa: CASSLFRGGQSNQPQHF
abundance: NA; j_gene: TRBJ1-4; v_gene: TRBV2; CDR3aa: CASSEDQGGAEKLFF
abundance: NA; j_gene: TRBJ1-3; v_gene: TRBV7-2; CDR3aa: CASSYYPQGRSGNTIYF
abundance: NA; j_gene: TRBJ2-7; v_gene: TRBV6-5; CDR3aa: CASTINREGYEQYF
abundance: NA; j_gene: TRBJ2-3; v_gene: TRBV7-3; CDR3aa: CASSLNTGGTDTQYF
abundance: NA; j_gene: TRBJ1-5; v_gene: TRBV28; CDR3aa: CASSLMPWDRGRSNQPQHF
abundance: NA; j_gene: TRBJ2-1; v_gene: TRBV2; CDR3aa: CASSASREMVNEQFF
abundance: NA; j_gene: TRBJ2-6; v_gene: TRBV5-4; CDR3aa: CASRSPSLGANVLTF
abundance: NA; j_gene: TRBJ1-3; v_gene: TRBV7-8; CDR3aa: CASSADRVGLNTIYF
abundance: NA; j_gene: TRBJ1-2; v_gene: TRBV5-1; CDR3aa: CASSLNEGRGDGYTF
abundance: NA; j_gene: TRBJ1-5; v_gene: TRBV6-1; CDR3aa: CASSENYSNQPQHF
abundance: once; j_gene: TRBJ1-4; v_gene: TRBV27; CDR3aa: CASSTRVSTNEKLFF
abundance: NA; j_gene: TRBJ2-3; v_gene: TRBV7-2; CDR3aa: CASSHRESKADTQYF
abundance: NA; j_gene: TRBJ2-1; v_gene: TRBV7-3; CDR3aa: CASSSTNNEQFF
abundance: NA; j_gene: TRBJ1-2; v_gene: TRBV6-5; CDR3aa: CASSYGGEDGYTF
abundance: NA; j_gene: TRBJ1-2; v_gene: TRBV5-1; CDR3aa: CASSLAGDGLYGYTF
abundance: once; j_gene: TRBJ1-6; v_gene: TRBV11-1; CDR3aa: CASSPGQSNSPLHF
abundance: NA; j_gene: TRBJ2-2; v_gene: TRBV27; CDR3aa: CASSPQNTGELFF
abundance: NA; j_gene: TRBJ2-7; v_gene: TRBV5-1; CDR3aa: CASSSQGFYYEQYF
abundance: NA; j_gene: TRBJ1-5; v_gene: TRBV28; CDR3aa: CASSLGTGGNQPQHF
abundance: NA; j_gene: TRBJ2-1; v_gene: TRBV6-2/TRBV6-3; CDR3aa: CASSSSTSGGYEQFF
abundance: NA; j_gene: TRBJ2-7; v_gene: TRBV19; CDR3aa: CASATDRGLSEQYF
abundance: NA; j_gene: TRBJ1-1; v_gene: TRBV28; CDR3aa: CASIQGQVGTEAFF
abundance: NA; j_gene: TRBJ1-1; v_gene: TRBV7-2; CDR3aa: CASSLRGMDTEAFF
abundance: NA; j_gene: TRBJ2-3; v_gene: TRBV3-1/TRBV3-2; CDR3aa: CASSQAGSQRRDTQYF
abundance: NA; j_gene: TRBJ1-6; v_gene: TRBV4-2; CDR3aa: CASSPNGGASNSPLHF
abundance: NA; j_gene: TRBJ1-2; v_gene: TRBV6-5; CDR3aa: CASSYSAGRGGYTF
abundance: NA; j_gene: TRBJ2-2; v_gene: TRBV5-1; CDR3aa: CASSLQGGGATGELFF
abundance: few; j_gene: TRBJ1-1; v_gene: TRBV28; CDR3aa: CASSLWSEAFF
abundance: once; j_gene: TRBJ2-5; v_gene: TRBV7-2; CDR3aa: CASSLTRGRSETQYF
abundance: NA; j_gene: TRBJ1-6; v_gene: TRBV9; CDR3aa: CASSVGQPNSPLHF
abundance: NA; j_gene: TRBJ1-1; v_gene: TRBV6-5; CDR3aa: CASTNKGVYTEAFF
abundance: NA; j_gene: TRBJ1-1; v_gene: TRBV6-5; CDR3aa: CASTSPGTTEAFF
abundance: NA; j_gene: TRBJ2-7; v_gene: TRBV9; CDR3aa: CASSVAYQGIHEQYF
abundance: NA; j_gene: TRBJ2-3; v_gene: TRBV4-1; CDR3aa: CASSQKDLPGTDTQYF
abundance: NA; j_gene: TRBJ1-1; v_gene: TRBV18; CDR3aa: CASSPTGLTEAFF
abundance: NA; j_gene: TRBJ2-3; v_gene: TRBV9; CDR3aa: CASSTNSGVSTDTQYF
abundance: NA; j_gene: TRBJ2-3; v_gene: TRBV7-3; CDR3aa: CASSRGGASTDTQYF
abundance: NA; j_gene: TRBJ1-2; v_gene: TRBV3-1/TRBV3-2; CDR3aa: CASSQSGGNYGYTF
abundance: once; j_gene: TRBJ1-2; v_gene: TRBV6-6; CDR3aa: CASTDGGQSFYGYTF
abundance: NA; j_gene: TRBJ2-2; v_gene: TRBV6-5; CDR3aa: CASNSGELFF
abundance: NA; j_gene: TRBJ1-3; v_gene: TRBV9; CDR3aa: CASSVAPQGAVGNTIYF
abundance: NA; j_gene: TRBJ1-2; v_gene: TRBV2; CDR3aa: CASSLTTGYGYTF
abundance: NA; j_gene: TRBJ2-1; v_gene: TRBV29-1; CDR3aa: CSVGGTSLYNEQFF
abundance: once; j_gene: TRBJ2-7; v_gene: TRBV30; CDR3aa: CASTGTGDYEQYF